Below, one T cell receptor beta chain is given with its context. Its target is not known. Separate cDNA molecules each had unique molecular identifiers attached to them. TCRdb reprocessed the 5' RACE reads with MiXCR, giving one entry per CDR3 protein. The sample has 45,000 to 65,000 distinct CDR3 sequences, around 10% seen once. This record comes from a study of early T cells in non-severe SARS-CoV-2 infection. Across the study: Alpha and beta chains were unpaired, from unsorted whole-blood bulk RNA. Study outcomes and limitations: Matches to VDJdb favored anti-spike CD8 responses and missed private and CD4 specificities.

The sequence was collected from an adult who was a healthcare worker with PCR-confirmed SARS-CoV-2 infection or an uninfected control (not recorded which). The sequenced sample consisted of whole blood.

For the CDR3, the DNA is TGTGCCAGCAGCTTAGTTCGGGGTTACACAGATACGCAGTATTTT. Residues: CASSLVRGYTDTQYF. V usage is TRBV7-9 and J usage is TRBJ2-3; D might be TRBD2 (5 bases). Trimming removed 1 base from V and 2 bases from J, with 10 bases in between. Germline V gene data show CDR1 as SEHNR and CDR2 as FQNEAQ (reference sequence). The CDR3 spans 15 residues.